Following are 2 T cell receptor gamma chains from one sample sequenced in a study of gamma-delta T cells after stem cell transplantation. TCRdb reapplied CATT to the RT-PCR reads. The sample gives about 560 gamma-chain clones, 15% to 20% of which show up once; about 49% is in the top ten. The specimen sequenced was gamma-delta T cells. These receptors all come from a human donor. It is not recorded whose cells these are; they may come from a transplant donor.

This clone was counted a single time. A junction boundary mismatches the germline segment, possibly from a read error. Within the sample, other DNA sequences also encode this same CDR3. The V and J genes are TRGV4 and TRGJ1 or TRGJ2. Germline matching of the DNA provided the J gene here, since TCRdb leaves it blank. The length of the CDR3 is 11 residues. Germline lookup yields CDR1 EGSTGY and CDR2 YDSYTSSV. The CDR3 nucleotides are TGTGCCACTTGGGATGGGCGGGGGAAACTCTTT. Encoded protein: CATWDGRGKLF.

The chain is built from TRGV9 and TRGJP. TCRdb offers no J gene call, so here the DNA was matched to germline to obtain one. The CDR3 consists of 16 residues. The V gene's germline CDR1 is GITISATS and CDR2 ISYDGTV (reference sequence). The J segment lost 4 bases and the V segment lost 3 bases, leaving 3 bases of the junction unmatched. CDR3 residues: CALWEHQELGKKIKVF. CDR3 DNA sequence: TGTGCCTTGTGGGAGCATCAAGAGTTGGGCAAAAAAATCAAGGTATTT.